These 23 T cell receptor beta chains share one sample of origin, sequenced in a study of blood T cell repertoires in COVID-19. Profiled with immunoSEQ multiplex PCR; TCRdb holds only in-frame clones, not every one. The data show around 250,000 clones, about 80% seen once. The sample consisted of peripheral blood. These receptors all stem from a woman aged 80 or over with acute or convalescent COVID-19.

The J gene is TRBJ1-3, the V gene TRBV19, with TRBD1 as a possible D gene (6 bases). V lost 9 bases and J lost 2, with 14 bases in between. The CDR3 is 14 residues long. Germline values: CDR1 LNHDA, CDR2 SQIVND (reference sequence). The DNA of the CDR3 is TGTGCCAGAGAGAGACGACAGGCTGGAAACACCATATATTTT. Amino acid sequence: CARERRQAGNTIYF.

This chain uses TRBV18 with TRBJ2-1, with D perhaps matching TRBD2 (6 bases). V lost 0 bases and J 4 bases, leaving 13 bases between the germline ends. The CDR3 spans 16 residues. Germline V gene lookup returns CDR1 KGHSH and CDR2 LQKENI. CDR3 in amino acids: CASSPPSQGLYNEQFF. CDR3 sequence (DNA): TGTGCCAGCTCACCACCGTCGCAGGGACTTTACAATGAGCAGTTCTTC. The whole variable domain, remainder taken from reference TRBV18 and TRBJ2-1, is NAGVMQNPRHLVRRRGQEARLRCSPMKGHSHVYWYRQLPEEGLKFMVYLQKENIIDESGMPKERFSAEFPKEGPSILRIQQVVRGDSAAYFCASSPPSQGLYNEQFFGPGTRLTVL.

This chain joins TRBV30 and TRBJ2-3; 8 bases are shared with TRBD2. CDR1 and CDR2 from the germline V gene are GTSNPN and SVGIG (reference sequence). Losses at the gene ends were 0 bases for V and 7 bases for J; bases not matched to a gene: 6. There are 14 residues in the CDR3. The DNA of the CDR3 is TGTGCCTGGAGTGTACTTGGCGGGGGGAATACGCAGTATTTT. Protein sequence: CAWSVLGGGNTQYF.

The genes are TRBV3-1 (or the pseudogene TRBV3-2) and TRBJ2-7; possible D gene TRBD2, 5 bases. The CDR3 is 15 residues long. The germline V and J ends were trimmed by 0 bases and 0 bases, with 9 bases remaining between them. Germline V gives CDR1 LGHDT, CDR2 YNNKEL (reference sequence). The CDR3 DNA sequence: TGTGCCAGCAGCCAAGATGGCGGGCCCTCCTACGAGCAGTACTTC. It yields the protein CASSQDGGPSYEQYF.

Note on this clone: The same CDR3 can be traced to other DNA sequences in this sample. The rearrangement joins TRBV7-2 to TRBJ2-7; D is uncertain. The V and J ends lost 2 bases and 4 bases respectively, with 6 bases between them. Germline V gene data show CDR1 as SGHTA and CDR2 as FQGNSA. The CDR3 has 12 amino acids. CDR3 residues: CASSLSTYEQYF. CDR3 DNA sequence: TGTGCCAGCAGCTTATCCACTTACGAGCAGTACTTC. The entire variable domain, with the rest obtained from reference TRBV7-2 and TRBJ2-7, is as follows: GAGVSQSPSNKVTEKGKDVELRCDPISGHTALYWYRQSLGQGLEFLIYFQGNSAPDKSGLPSDRFSAERTGGSVSTLTIQRTQQEDSAVYLCASSLSTYEQYFGPGTRLTVT.

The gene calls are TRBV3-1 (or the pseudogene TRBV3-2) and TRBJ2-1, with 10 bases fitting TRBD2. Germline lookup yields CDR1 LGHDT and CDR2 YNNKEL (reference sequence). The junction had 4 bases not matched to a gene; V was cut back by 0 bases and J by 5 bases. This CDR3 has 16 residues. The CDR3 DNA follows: TGTGCCAGCAGCCAAGAACCTAGCGGGGGAAACAATGAGCAGTTCTTC. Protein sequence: CASSQEPSGGNNEQFF.

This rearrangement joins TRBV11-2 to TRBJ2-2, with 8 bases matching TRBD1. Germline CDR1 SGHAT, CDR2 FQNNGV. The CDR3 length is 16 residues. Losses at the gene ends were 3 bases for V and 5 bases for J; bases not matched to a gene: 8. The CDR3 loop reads CASSFRRGQGTGELFF. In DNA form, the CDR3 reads TGTGCCAGCAGCTTCCGACGCGGACAGGGAACCGGGGAGCTGTTTTTT.

In nucleotides, the CDR3 is TGCGCCAGCAGCCAAGATTGGACAACTTATAGCAATCAGCCCCAGCATTTT. This sequence encodes CASSQDWTTYSNQPQHF. The rearrangement joins TRBV4-1 to TRBJ1-5; D might be TRBD1 (5 bases). The CDR3 extends over 17 amino acids. The germline CDR1 and CDR2 sequences are MGHRA and YSYEKL. V gave up 0 bases and J gave up 0 bases, with 12 bases separating them.

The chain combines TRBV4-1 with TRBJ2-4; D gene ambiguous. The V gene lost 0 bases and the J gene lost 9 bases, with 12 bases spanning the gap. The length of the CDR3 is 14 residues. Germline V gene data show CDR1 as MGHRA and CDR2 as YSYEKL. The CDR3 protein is CASSQDESSGIQYF. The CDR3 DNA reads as TGCGCCAGCAGCCAAGATGAGAGCTCAGGCATTCAGTACTTC.

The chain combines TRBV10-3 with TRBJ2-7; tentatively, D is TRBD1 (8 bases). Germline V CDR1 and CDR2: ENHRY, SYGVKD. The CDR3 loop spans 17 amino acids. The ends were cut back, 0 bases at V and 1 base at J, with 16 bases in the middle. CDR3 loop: CAISESNRGGLSYEQYF. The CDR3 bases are TGTGCCATCAGTGAGTCGAACAGGGGGGGTTTATCCTACGAGCAGTACTTC.

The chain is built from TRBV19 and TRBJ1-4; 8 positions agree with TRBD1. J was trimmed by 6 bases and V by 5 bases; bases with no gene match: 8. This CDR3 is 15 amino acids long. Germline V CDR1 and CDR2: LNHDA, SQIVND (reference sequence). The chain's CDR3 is CASSHRTGRDEKLFF. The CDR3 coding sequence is TGTGCCAGTAGTCACCGGACAGGGCGGGATGAAAAACTGTTTTTT.

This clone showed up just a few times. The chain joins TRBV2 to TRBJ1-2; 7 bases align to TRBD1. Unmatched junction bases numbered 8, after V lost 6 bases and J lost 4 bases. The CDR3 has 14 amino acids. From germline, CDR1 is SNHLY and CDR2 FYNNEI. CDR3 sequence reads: CASRAQGGSYGYTF. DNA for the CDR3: TGTGCCAGCAGGGCGCAGGGGGGCAGCTATGGCTACACCTTC.

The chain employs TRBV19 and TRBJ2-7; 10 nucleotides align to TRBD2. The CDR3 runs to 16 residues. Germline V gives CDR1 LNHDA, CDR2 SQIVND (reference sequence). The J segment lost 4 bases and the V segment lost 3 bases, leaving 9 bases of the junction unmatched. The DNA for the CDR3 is TGTGCCAGTAGTATGAACCCCGGGACTAGCGTGTACGAGCAGTACTTC. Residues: CASSMNPGTSVYEQYF.

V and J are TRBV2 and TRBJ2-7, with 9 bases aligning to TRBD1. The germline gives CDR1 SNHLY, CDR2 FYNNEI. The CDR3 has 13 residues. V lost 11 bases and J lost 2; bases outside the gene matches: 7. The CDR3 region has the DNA TGTGCCGGCCAGAGGACAGGGGCCTACGAGCAGTACTTC. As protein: CAGQRTGAYEQYF.

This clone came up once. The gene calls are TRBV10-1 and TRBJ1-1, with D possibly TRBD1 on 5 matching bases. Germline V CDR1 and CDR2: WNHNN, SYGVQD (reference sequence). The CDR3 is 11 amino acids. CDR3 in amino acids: CASGRGIEAFF. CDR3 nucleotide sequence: TGCGCTTCAGGGCGGGGGATTGAAGCTTTCTTT.

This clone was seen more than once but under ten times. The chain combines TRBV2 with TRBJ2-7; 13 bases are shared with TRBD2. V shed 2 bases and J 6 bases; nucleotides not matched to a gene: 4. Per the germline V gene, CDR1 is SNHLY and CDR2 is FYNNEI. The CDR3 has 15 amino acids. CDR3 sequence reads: CASSERTSGSPEQYF. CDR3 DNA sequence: TGTGCCAGCAGTGAAAGGACTAGCGGGAGCCCCGAGCAGTACTTC. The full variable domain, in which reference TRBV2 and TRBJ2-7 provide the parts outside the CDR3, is EPEVTQTPSHQVTQMGQEVILRCVPISNHLYFYWYRQILGQKVEFLVSFYNNEISEKSEIFDDQFSVERPDGSNFTLKIRSTKLEDSAMYFCASSERTSGSPEQYFGPGTRLTVT.

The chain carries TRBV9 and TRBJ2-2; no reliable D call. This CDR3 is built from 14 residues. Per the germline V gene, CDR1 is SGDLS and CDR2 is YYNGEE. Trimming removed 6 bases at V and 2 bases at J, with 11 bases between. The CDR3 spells CASTLLSNTGELFF. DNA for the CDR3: TGTGCCAGCACCCTCCTATCCAACACCGGGGAGCTGTTTTTT.

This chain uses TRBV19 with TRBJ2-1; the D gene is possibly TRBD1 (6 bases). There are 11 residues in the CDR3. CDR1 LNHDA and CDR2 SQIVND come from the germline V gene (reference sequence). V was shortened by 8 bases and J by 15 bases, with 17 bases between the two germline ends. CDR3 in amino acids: CASRRQGHRFF. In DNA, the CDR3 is TGTGCCAGTCGACGGCAGGGACATCGGTTCTTC.

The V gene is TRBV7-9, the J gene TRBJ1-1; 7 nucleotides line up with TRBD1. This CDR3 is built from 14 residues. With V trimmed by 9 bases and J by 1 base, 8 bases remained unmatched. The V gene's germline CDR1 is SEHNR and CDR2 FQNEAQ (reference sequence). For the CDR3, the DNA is TGTGCCAGTAACAGGGGAACAACGAACACTGAAGCTTTCTTT. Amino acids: CASNRGTTNTEAFF.

CDR3 region: CASSFTGGQNYGYTF. CDR3 in DNA: TGTGCCAGCAGTTTTACAGGGGGTCAAAACTATGGCTACACCTTC. The chain couples TRBV28 to TRBJ1-2; the match to TRBD1 covers 8 bases. The V gene end was trimmed by 3 bases and the J gene end by 2 bases; junction bases not matched to a gene: 5. Germline lookup yields CDR1 MDHEN and CDR2 SYDVKM. This CDR3 region has 15 residues.

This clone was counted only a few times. CDR3 residues: CASRPTSGGYNEQFF. The CDR3 DNA follows: TGTGCCAGCAGACCCACTAGCGGGGGGTACAATGAGCAGTTCTTC. The rearrangement uses TRBV28 and TRBJ2-1; 12 bases are a match to TRBD2. This CDR3 region has 15 residues. The V gene's germline CDR1 is MDHEN and CDR2 SYDVKM. J lost 4 bases, V lost 6 bases, and 4 bases had no gene match.

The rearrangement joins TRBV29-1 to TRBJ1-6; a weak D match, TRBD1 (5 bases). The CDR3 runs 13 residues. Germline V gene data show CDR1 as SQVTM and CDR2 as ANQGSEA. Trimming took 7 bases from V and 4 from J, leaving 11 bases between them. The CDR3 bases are TGCAGCGCCCAGGGCTCTTATAATTCACCCCTCCACTTT. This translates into CSAQGSYNSPLHF.

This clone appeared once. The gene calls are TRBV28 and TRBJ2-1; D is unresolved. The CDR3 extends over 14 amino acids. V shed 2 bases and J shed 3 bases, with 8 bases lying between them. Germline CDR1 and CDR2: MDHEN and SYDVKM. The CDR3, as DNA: TGTGCCAGCAGTTTAGGCAGTCGCTACAATGAGCAGTTCTTC. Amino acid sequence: CASSLGSRYNEQFF.